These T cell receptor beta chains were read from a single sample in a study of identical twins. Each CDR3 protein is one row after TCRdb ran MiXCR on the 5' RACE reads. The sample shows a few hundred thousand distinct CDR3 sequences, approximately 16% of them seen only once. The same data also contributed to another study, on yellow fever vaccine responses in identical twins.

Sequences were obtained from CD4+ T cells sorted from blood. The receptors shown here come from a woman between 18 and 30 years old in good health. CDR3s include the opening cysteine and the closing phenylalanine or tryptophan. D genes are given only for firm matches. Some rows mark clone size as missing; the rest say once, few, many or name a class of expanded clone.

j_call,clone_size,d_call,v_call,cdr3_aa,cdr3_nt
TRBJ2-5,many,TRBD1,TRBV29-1,CSVGGGPGETQYF,TGCAGCGTTGGAGGGGGCCCCGGAGAGACCCAGTACTTC
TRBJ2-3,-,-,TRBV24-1,CATSDEGPGPTDTQYF,TGTGCCACCAGTGATGAAGGACCAGGGCCCACAGATACGCAGTATTTT
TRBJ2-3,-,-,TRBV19,CASSSVTDTDTQYF,TGTGCCAGTAGTAGTGTGACGGACACAGATACGCAGTATTTT
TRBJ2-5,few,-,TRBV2,CASSDNSQETQYF,TGTGCCAGCAGTGACAATTCCCAGGAGACCCAGTACTTC
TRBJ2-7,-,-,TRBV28,CAGAGQKTSYEQYF,TGTGCCGGGGCGGGACAGAAAACTTCCTACGAGCAGTACTTC
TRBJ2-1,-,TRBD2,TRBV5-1,CASSGGTSNEQFF,TGCGCCAGCAGCGGCGGGACTAGCAATGAGCAGTTCTTC
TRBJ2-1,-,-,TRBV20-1,CSALTISTEQFF,TGCAGTGCTCTTACCATTAGCACTGAGCAGTTCTTC
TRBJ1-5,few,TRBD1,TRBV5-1,CASSWGDRDQPQHF,TGCGCCAGCAGCTGGGGGGACAGGGATCAGCCCCAGCATTTT
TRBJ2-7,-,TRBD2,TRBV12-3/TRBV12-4,CASSSTSGRSEQYF,TGTGCCAGCAGCAGCACTAGCGGGAGGTCCGAGCAGTACTTC
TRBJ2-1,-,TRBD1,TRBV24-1,CATSDWTGDYNEQFF,TGTGCCACCAGTGACTGGACAGGGGACTACAATGAGCAGTTCTTC
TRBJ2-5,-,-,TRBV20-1,CSARDQAATYQETQYF,TGCAGTGCTAGAGATCAGGCAGCGACTTACCAAGAGACCCAGTACTTC
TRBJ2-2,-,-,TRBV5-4,CASSLGAMNTGELFF,TGTGCCAGCAGCTTGGGGGCCATGAACACCGGGGAGCTGTTTTTT
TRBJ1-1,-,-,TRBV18,CASSPPRGDTEAFF,TGTGCCAGCTCACCACCGAGGGGGGACACTGAAGCTTTCTTT
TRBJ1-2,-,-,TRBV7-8,CASSLASDYGYTF,TGTGCCAGCAGCTTAGCTTCAGACTATGGCTACACCTTC
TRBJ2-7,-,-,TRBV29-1,CSVYGTNEQYF,TGCAGCGTTTACGGGACAAACGAGCAGTACTTC
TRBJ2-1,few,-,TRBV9,CASSVAGETYNEQFF,TGTGCCAGCAGCGTAGCGGGAGAGACTTACAATGAGCAGTTCTTC
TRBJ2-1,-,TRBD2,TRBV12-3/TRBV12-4,CASSPWTSGTPTEQFF,TGTGCCAGCAGCCCCTGGACTAGCGGGACTCCAACTGAGCAGTTCTTC
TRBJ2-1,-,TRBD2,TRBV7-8,CASRLSTQPGGEQFF,TGTGCCAGCAGGCTAAGTACCCAGCCGGGGGGTGAGCAGTTCTTC
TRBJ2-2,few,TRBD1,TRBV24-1,CATSDPTGWAAGELFF,TGTGCCACCAGTGATCCGACAGGGTGGGCAGCCGGGGAGCTGTTTTTT
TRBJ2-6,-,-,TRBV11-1,CASTRQSTGANVLTF,TGTGCCAGCACCCGACAGTCAACTGGGGCCAACGTCCTGACTTTC